This TCR beta chain derives from a study of cytomegalovirus exposure and HLA in healthy donors. Study findings and constraints: 164 TCR beta chains were listed as cytomegalovirus-associated. Rarity marked most TCR sequences, yet some public TCRs occurred in many donors. Several of the most significant clusters appeared linked to common viral pathogens, based on a later analysis.

V gave up 9 bases and J gave up 5 bases, with 13 bases separating them. The CDR3 length is 13 residues. Per the germline V gene, CDR1 is MNHNS and CDR2 is SASEGT. Primers for the PCR totalled 60 Vbeta and 13 Jbeta. The repertoire was sequenced with immunoSEQ multiplex PCR; TCRdb's copy has only in-frame clones and lacks some. The sample consists of more than 85,000 clones, roughly three quarters of them appearing once. This clone appeared once. What it recognizes is unknown. This receptor was obtained from a male donor in good health and CMV-seropositive. Sample: PBMCs. The chain links TRBV6-1 to TRBJ1-4; D is undetermined. The CDR3 spells CASRRVTNEKLFF. The CDR3 DNA reads as TGTGCCAGTCGCCGGGTTACCAATGAAAAACTGTTTTTT.